This T cell receptor (beta chain) is drawn from a study of T-cell reconstitution after alpha-beta-depleted transplantation in children. This clonotype showed up just a few times. The antigen is undetermined. This CDR3 region has 12 residues. V was trimmed by 3 bases and J by 5 bases, leaving 8 bases between them. Findings and caveats of the study: By about two months after transplant, alpha-beta T cells reportedly arose from several hundred graft clones that had expanded.

Library preparation (for TCRbeta) was performed with unique molecular identifiers. In TCRdb, the PCR reads were re-called with MiXCR into one record per CDR3 protein. The profile shows fewer than 150,000 distinct CDR3 sequences, around 9.8% of them singletons. The TCR was taken from a girl less than two years old who had a stem cell transplant for combined immunodeficiency, so the T cells may come from the graft donor. The sample was PBMCs, mostly from graft donor cells, taken 180 days after TCRalphabeta/CD19-depleted stem cell transplant. The V gene is TRBV12-3 or TRBV12-4, the J gene TRBJ2-7; possibly TRBD1 for D (5 bases). CDR3 DNA: TGTGCCAGCAGTTTCCCAGGGCACGAGCAGTACTTC. Its translation is CASSFPGHEQYF.